This T cell receptor beta chain was retrieved from a study of response to subunit inactivated influenza vaccine. Via MiXCR, TCRdb re-called the RT-PCR reads, giving one row per CDR3 protein. Of more than 550,000 distinct CDR3 sequences detected, roughly 12% appear once; the ten largest clones hold around 10%. Germline V gene sequence: CDR1 SQVTM, CDR2 ANQGSEA. The length of the CDR3 is 14 residues. V was cut by 7 bases and J by 0 bases, with 16 bases left in between. The data were also submitted as part of a second study, on T cells expressing NK-cell markers. That work adds: Template switching by 5'RACE with UMIs generated the TCR beta cDNA. Obtained from sorted CD3+CD56+NKG2C+, CD3+CD56+NKG2C- and CD3+CD56-NKG2C+ T cells were the TCR beta repertoires. Several experiments confined sorting to alpha-beta TCR T cells with an anti-gamma-delta TCR antibody. The dominant NKG2C+ clonotypes represented about 1.0-7.0% of CD8+ T cells in five or six donors.

The sequencing here drew on PBMCs from blood, taken on the day of vaccination. This chain links TRBV29-1 with TRBJ2-7; D gene ambiguous. This receptor was taken from a man aged 50-59 years who received an inactivated influenza vaccine. CDR3 protein: CSAQVAPHSYEQYF. The CDR3 DNA is TGCAGCGCCCAGGTAGCACCGCACTCCTACGAGCAGTACTTC.